This T cell receptor (beta chain) was identified in a study of response to subunit inactivated influenza vaccine. Via MiXCR, TCRdb re-called the RT-PCR reads, giving one row per CDR3 protein. The sample has roughly 700,000 distinct CDR3 sequences, about 14% seen once. The V gene's germline CDR1 is DFQATT and CDR2 SNEGSKA (reference sequence). The CDR3 length is 13 residues. The V end was cut by 0 bases, the J end by 6 bases, with 9 bases between. Notes on the study in general: Researchers suggested that each seasonal influenza vaccination recruits few new T cells.

A few counts support this clonotype. What it recognizes is unknown. The clonotype comes from a man aged 50 to 60 who received an inactivated influenza vaccine. The V and J genes are TRBV20-1 and TRBJ1-5; D unresolved. This specimen was PBMCs from blood, taken 14 to 15 days before vaccination. CDR3 residues: CSARDTARQPQHF. DNA for the CDR3: TGCAGTGCTAGAGACACGGCGCGTCAGCCCCAGCATTTT.